This TCR beta chain is drawn from a study of cytomegalovirus exposure and HLA in healthy donors. Overall study: Counted in an early data release were tens of millions of unique TCRs from HLA-typed donors.

Comments on this clone: The target antigen is unknown.

Study findings and constraints: A later analysis found most CMV-associated TCR beta chains apparently HLA-restricted.

Use of 60 Vbeta and 13 Jbeta primers characterized the PCR. Data came from immunoSEQ multiplex PCR; TCRdb stores just in-frame clones and leaves some out. This table has 150,000 to 200,000 clones, around 75% appearing once. The clonotype originates from a woman aged 30 to 39 in good health and CMV-seronegative. The specimen sequenced was PBMCs.

CDR3 loop: CASSLRLAGDREQFF. The CDR3 coding sequence is TGTGCCAGCAGTTTAAGACTAGCGGGAGATCGTGAGCAGTTCTTC. V and J are TRBV27 and TRBJ2-1, with TRBD2 matching 12 bases. The CDR3 has 15 amino acids. Trimming took 2 bases from V and 9 from J; bases not matched to a gene: 5. Germline CDR1 reads MNHEY; CDR2 reads SMNVEV (reference sequence).